This TCR beta chain was sequenced in a study of CD8+CD57+ T cells in acquired aplastic anemia. In this sample, this clonotype turned up many times. CDR3 length: 13 amino acids. The germline V and J ends were trimmed by 4 bases and 6 bases, with 13 bases remaining between them. Germline V gives CDR1 SGHNT, CDR2 YYREEE (reference sequence). The template for TCR beta VDJ and CDR3 sequence profiling was genomic DNA. One entry per CDR3 protein, called by TCRdb with MiXCR from the reads. The profile shows under 250,000 distinct CDR3 sequences, about a third of them singletons. This sequence joins TRBV5-4 and TRBJ1-1, with D uncertain. The sequence was collected from a human donor in good health, serving as a control. Specimen: sorted CD4+, CD8+, or CD8+CD57+ T cells (not recorded which) from PBMCs. The CDR3 region has the DNA TGTGCCAGCAGCGCGGGCCTAGCGGCTGAAGCTTTCTTT. Amino acid sequence: CASSAGLAAEAFF.